This note documents a single T cell receptor (beta chain) sequence. The data were taken from a study of blood T cells in healthy people across ages. Using a J-beta primer mix together with a sample-barcoded 5' primer, a second PCR was run for roughly 6 to 12 cycles. From the 5' RACE reads, TCRdb called clonotypes with MiXCR, one entry per CDR3 protein. Of roughly 720,000 distinct CDR3 sequences listed, 40% to 65% are singletons. This CDR3 has 14 residues. Each sample provided at least 6 micrograms of extracted total RNA. Material: blood. V and J are TRBV21-1 and TRBJ1-2; the table's D call, TRBD1, was not checked against the DNA. TRBV21-1 is a known pseudogene. This sequence originates from a man older than 75 in good health. The CDR3 sequence: CASSKEGQGYGYTF. CDR3 coding DNA: TGTGCCAGCAGCAAGGAAGGACAGGGCTATGGCTACACCTTC.